Many counts were recorded for the clone carrying this TCR beta chain. Antigen specificity is unknown. Other DNA sequences in this specimen translate into the identical CDR3. This entry belongs to a study of metastatic and nonmetastatic thyroid tumors. In the study overall: Thyroid patients, malignant and benign, had repertoires compared across blood and tumor or nodule tissue.

In the original workflow: To classify distant metastasis in papillary thyroid cancer, a model was built from CDR3 differences across clinicopathological groups. TCRdb re-clonotyped the PCR reads via MiXCR. TCRdb assigned the V and J calls; the authors' analysis was not used. Of some 29,000 clones listed, roughly 6.8% are singletons. The entire patient cohort was treatment-naive prior to thyroid surgery. V lost 9 bases and J lost 1, with 15 bases in between. The CDR3 has 14 residues. Germline V gene lookup returns CDR1 LNHDA and CDR2 SQIVND (reference sequence). Notes on the study in general: Malignant tumors reportedly showed significantly higher TCR beta diversity than benign nodules in both blood and tumor.

The clonotype originates from a female donor with papillary thyroid cancer or a benign thyroid nodule (not recorded which). Some clones in this sample may be carry-over from other donors' samples. The sequencing input was blood. The chain recombines TRBV19 with TRBJ1-1; unclear D gene. CDR3 in amino acids: CASSLRRWNTEAFF. CDR3 nucleotide sequence: TGTGCCAGCAGTTTACGACGGTGGAACACTGAAGCTTTCTTT.